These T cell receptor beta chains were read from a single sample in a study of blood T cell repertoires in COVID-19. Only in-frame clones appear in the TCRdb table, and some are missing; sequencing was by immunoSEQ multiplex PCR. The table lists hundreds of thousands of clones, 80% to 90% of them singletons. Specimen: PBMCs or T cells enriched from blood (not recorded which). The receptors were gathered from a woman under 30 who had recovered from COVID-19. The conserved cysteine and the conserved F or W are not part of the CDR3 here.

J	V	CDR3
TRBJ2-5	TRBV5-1	ASSPEGGPGETQY
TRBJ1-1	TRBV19	ASSITVRANTEAF
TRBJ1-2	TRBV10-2	ASGGQGAGGYT
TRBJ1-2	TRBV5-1	ASSLLVPGGDGYT
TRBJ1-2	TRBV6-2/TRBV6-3	ASSPGTGGPARGYT
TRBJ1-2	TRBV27	ASSSNRGNYGYT
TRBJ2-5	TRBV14	ASSQDSRGETQY
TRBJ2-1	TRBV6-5	ASSTIPGDEQF
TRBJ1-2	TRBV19	ASSIEALRVGYT
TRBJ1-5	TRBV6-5	ASSVTGGQYQPQH
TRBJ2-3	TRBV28	ASSFTDRGSDTQY
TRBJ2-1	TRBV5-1	ASSGGILYNEQF
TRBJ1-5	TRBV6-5	ASKGTGGGQPQH
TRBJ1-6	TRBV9	ASSGGRGANSPLH
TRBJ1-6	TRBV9	ASSPRQAESPLH
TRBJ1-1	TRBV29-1	SVREVGGGTEAF
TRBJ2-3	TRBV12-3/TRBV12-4	ASRREGTQY
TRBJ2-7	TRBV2	ASSDRTSPYEQY
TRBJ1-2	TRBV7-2	ASSPQKSPGYT
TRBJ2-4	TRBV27	ASSSLFLAKNIQY
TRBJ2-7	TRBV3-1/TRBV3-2	ASSHRQASYEQY
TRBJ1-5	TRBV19	ASSIPSGGNPRPQH
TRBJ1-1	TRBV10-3	AISRGDPPNTEAF
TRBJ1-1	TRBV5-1	ASSSGGQTNTEAF
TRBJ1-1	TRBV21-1	ASSKWQMNTEAF
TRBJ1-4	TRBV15	ATSSFPEKLF
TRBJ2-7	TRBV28	ASSLFGGDYEQY
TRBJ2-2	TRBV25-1	ASTSRQGTGELF
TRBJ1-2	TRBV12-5	ASGFTRTEYGYT
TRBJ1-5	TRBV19	ASSIDGGQGNQPQH
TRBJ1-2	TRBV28	ASSLAGSYYTYGYT
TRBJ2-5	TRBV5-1	ASSLSQETQY
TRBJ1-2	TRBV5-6	ASSTRGDRGYT
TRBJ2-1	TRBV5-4	ASSSPGQRDNEQF
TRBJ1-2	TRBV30	AWTGDENGYT
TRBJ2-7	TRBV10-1	ASSSGTAIYEQY
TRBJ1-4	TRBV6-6	ASSYSKGLNEKLF
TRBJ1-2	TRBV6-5	ASSYGAGHGYT
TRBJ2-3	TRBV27	ATEGGGTDTQY
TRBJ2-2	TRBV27	ASSAGGELF
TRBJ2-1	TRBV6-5	ASSSGQAAEQF
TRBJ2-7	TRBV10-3	AISEPTGAGAYEQY
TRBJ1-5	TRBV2	ASSKGVGQPQH
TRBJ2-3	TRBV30	AWSVRGGSDTQY
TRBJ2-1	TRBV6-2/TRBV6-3	ASSYQAELNEQF
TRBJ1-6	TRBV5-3	ARSRGGSPLH
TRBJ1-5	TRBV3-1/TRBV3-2	ASSQVRINNQPQH
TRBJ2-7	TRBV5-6	ASSLGANSYEQY
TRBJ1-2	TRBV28	ASSFRTGYLGGYT
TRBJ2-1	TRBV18	ASSSEWGGGDSDEQF
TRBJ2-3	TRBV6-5	ASSSFGSTDTQY
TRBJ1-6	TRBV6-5	ASSYSGQRIDSPLH
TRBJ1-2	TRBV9	ASSPGTIPAQGYGYT
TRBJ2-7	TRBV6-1	ASSEPPGRGVSFYEQY
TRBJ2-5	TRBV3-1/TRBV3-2	ASSQQGETQY
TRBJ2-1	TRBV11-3	ASSSQGAGQQF
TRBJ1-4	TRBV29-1	SGMTGSNEKLF